This TCR beta chain was profiled in a study of persistence of HIV-infected CD4 T cells. Across the study: Donors were ART-treated; their CMV- and Gag-responding CD4+ T cells were isolated.

The immunoSEQ assay was version 4, run in survey mode. Using immunoSEQ multiplex PCR, the repertoire was profiled, and TCRdb retains in-frame clones only, with some absent. Among about 48,000 clones listed, about 81% were seen once. A note on this clone: As yet, its antigen is unknown.

The stimulus was lysate of CMV-infected fibroblasts, about 10 ug/mL. Sorted nonresponding memory CD4+ T cells were CD40L-negative, CD69-negative, CD45RO-high. A roughly 20-hour stimulation of CD8-depleted PBMCs used anti-CD28/CD49d costimulation, CD40-blocking antibody and enfuvirtide. The CDR3 consists of 13 residues. V trimming: 4 bases; J trimming: 10 bases; junction bases outside the gene matches: 4. Germline CDR1 reads LGHDT; CDR2 reads YNNKEL (reference sequence). This TCR derives from an adult man with HIV who was CMV-seropositive. The material sequenced was CD4+ T cells sorted from PBMCs after roughly 18-hour stimulation, taken from a patient who received antiretroviral therapy. This rearrangement joins TRBV3-1 (or the pseudogene TRBV3-2) to TRBJ1-6, with 7 positions matching TRBD1. CDR3 region: CASSLGQLSPLHF. The CDR3 DNA is TGTGCCAGCAGCCTGGGACAGCTATCACCCCTCCACTTT.